One sample yielded the 22 T cell receptor beta chains listed below, sequenced in a study of vaccination effects on CD4 cells after COVID-19. Sequencing was preceded by expansion of antigen-specific CD4+ T cells with viral peptide pools in the ViraFEST assay. Cells that had been cultured for 10 days were the source of isolated CD4+ T cells. For these TCRs, the target antigens are not known. Using immunoSEQ multiplex PCR, the repertoire was profiled, and TCRdb retains in-frame clones only, with some absent. The table includes tens of thousands of clones, roughly 80% detected once. This material consisted of CD4+ T cells from PBMCs cultured with HCoV-229E spike peptides, taken before COVID-19 vaccination. These receptors were collected from a human donor who received a COVID-19 vaccine.

V gene TRBV6-6 combines with J gene TRBJ1-1; D gene unclear. The germline V gene has CDR1 MNHNY and CDR2 SVGAGI (reference sequence). The length of the CDR3 is 11 residues. With 6 bases removed from V and 4 bases from J, the gap between germline ends came to 6 bases. The CDR3 is CASSQVTEAFF. CDR3 DNA: TGTGCCAGCAGCCAGGTCACTGAAGCTTTCTTT.

This chain connects TRBV19 to TRBJ2-5, with 9 bases aligning to TRBD1. The germline V gene encodes CDR1 LNHDA and CDR2 SQIVND (reference sequence). The CDR3 consists of 13 residues. V lost 8 bases, J lost 5 bases, and 6 bases stayed unmatched. The CDR3 DNA is TGTGCCAGTCGGGACAGGGTGGGGGAGACCCAGTACTTC. It translates to CASRDRVGETQYF.

This clone appeared a few times. The same CDR3 is also encoded by other DNA sequences in this sample. The chain combines TRBV5-1 with TRBJ1-1; no clear D gene. The CDR3 covers 14 residues. Germline loops: CDR1 SGHRS, CDR2 YFSETQ. With 0 bases removed from V and 0 bases from J, the gap between germline ends came to 6 bases. As DNA, the CDR3 is TGCGCCAGCAGCTTGGGGGGATTGAACACTGAAGCTTTCTTT. As protein: CASSLGGLNTEAFF.

The genes are TRBV15 and TRBJ1-3; D unresolved. Germline V lookup: CDR1 LNHNV, CDR2 YYDKDF (reference sequence). This CDR3 is 18 amino acids long. V lost 0 bases and J 2 bases, leaving 17 bases between the germline ends. The CDR3 region is CATSRDYGGGAAGNTIYF. The CDR3 region has the DNA TGTGCCACCAGCAGAGATTACGGCGGCGGAGCTGCTGGAAACACCATATATTTT.

This clone was picked up a small number of times. The J gene is TRBJ2-7, the V gene TRBV7-9; the D is unclear. V shed 1 base and J shed 1 base, with 5 bases lying between them. CDR3 length equals 13 residues. The germline gives CDR1 SEHNR, CDR2 FQNEAQ (reference sequence). The DNA for the CDR3 is TGTGCCAGCAGCTTAGGTCCGTCCTACGAGCAGTACGTC. It codes for CASSLGPSYEQYV.

V is TRBV4-3 and J is TRBJ2-6; D is uncertain. The CDR3 is made up of 17 amino acids. The V gene's germline CDR1 is LGHNA and CDR2 YSLEER. V gave up 0 bases and J gave up 0 bases, with 9 bases separating them. The DNA for the CDR3 is TGCGCCAGCAGCCAAGATGCAGTTAGCTCTGGGGCCAACGTCCTGACTTTC. As protein: CASSQDAVSSGANVLTF.

V and J are TRBV28 and TRBJ1-1; tentative D call: TRBD1 (5 bases). The CDR3 has 12 residues. CDR1 is MDHEN and CDR2 is SYDVKM in the germline V gene. The germline V and J ends were trimmed by 2 bases and 10 bases, with 11 bases remaining between them. CDR3 DNA sequence: TGTGCCAGCAGTTTACCGACCGGGACAGCTTTCTTT. Protein product: CASSLPTGTAFF.

The chain employs TRBV11-1 and TRBJ1-1; D call uncertain. V lost 1 base and J lost 3, with 9 bases in between. Germline CDR1 reads SGHAT; CDR2 reads FQDESV (reference sequence). The CDR3 runs 14 residues. CDR3: CASSLVEPDTEAFF. CDR3 DNA: TGTGCCAGCAGCTTAGTGGAGCCCGACACTGAAGCTTTCTTT.

The CDR3 reads CASSDGSNTGELFF. CDR3 nucleotides: TGCGCCAGCAGTGATGGTAGTAACACCGGGGAGCTGTTTTTT. The chain carries TRBV10-2 and TRBJ2-2; no clear D gene. Trimming removed 3 bases from V and 2 bases from J, with 7 bases in between. In germline, CDR1 is WSHSY, CDR2 SAAADI. This CDR3 is built from 14 residues.

The chain employs TRBV6-5 and TRBJ2-7; the match to TRBD1 covers 8 bases. In germline, CDR1 is MNHEY, CDR2 SVGAGI. The CDR3 sequence is 12 residues long. V dropped 6 bases and J dropped 6; count of bases not matched to a gene: 4. The DNA for the CDR3 is TGTGCCAGCAGCCTACAGGGGGGCGAGCAGTACGTC. It translates to CASSLQGGEQYV.

V gene TRBV10-1 combines with J gene TRBJ2-5; TRBD1 or TRBD2 may be the D gene (5 bases each). Trimming took 3 bases from V and 5 from J, leaving 10 bases between them. This CDR3 contains 13 residues. CDR1 is WNHNN, CDR2 SYGVQD, per germline (reference sequence). The CDR3 spells CASSDLGRETQYF. In nucleotides, the CDR3 is TGCGCCAGCAGTGATTTGGGACGGGAGACCCAGTACTTC.

The chain joins TRBV5-1 to TRBJ2-5, with D possibly being TRBD1 (6 bases). From germline, CDR1 is SGHRS and CDR2 YFSETQ. The CDR3 is 14 residues long. Trimming removed 4 bases from V and 3 bases from J, with 13 bases in between. As DNA, the CDR3 is TGCGCCAGCAGCCTACAGGGAATCGAAGAGACCCAGTACTTC. This gives the protein CASSLQGIEETQYF. The variable domain in full, completed from reference TRBV5-1 and TRBJ2-5, reads KAGVTQTPRYLIKTRGQQVTLSCSPISGHRSVSWYQQTPGQGLQFLFEYFSETQRNKGNFPGRFSGRQFSNSRSEMNVSTLELGDSALYLCASSLQGIEETQYFGPGTRLLVL.

This chain connects TRBV11-2 to TRBJ2-7; TRBD1 might be the D (6 bases). Germline-derived CDR1 and CDR2 are SGHAT and FQNNGV. The CDR3 length is 13 residues. Trimming left V 0 bases short and J 7 bases short, with 10 bases between. The CDR3 spells CASSLDPRGEQYV. CDR3 coding DNA: TGTGCCAGCAGCTTAGACCCCAGGGGAGAGCAGTACGTC.

The genes are TRBV6-5 and TRBJ2-7; TRBD2 matches 8 bases. The CDR3 has 14 residues. The V gene end was trimmed by 7 bases and the J gene end by 0 bases; junction bases not matched to a gene: 5. Looked up from germline, CDR1 is MNHEY and CDR2 is SVGAGI. As DNA, the CDR3 is TGTGCCAGCAATAGAGCGGGGGACTCCTACGAGCAGTACGTC. Its translation: CASNRAGDSYEQYV.

The chain has TRBV29-1 and TRBJ2-1; 9 bases match TRBD1. V lost 6 bases and J lost 4; bases outside the gene matches: 7. Per germline, CDR1 SQVTM and CDR2 ANQGSEA. This CDR3 has 14 amino acids. CDR3 bases: TGCAGCGTGGGACAGACAGGGGGATACAATGAGCAGTTCTTC. It yields the protein CSVGQTGGYNEQFF.

The V call is TRBV19, the J call TRBJ1-2; 7 bases are a match to TRBD1. This CDR3 comprises 16 residues. V shed 4 bases, J shed 2 bases, and the junction held 10 bases outside the gene matches. Per the germline V gene, CDR1 is LNHDA and CDR2 is SQIVND (reference sequence). The CDR3 reads CASSRDSGELNYGYTF. CDR3 sequence (DNA): TGTGCCAGTAGTAGGGACAGCGGCGAGTTAAACTATGGCTACACCTTC. The full variable domain, in which reference TRBV19 and TRBJ1-2 provide the parts outside the CDR3, is DGGITQSPKYLFRKEGQNVTLSCEQNLNHDAMYWYRQDPGQGLRLIYYSQIVNDFQKGDIAEGYSVSREKKESFPLTVTSAQKNPTAFYLCASSRDSGELNYGYTFGSGTRLTVV.

To note about this clone: One junction end does not reproduce the germline sequence, and a read error may be involved. CDR3 in amino acids: CATSVAGTAQPSNF. Here the CDR3 DNA reads TGTGCCACCAGTGTCGCCGGGACAGCCCAACCTTCTAATTTC. The V and J genes are TRBV24-1 and TRBJ1-2; 7 nucleotides line up with TRBD1. The CDR3 is 14 amino acids. Germline V gene sequence: CDR1 KGHDR, CDR2 SFDVKD.

The rearrangement joins TRBV19 to TRBJ2-3; D possibly matches TRBD1 or TRBD2 (5 bases each). The V gene lost 3 bases and the J gene lost 0 bases, with 10 bases spanning the gap. The CDR3 spans 15 residues. The germline V gene encodes CDR1 LNHDA and CDR2 SQIVND (reference sequence). The CDR3 region is CASSIRGVSTDTQYF. CDR3 DNA sequence: TGTGCCAGTAGTATCCGAGGGGTCAGCACAGATACGCAGTATTTT.

This clone was seen a single time. The CDR3 end shows no conserved phenylalanine or tryptophan, and so a read error is likely. It is unclear where the CDR3 begins or ends on the DNA, so no DNA is shown, and the CDR3 is as TCRdb lists it. The chain is built from TRBV6-5 and TRBJ2-7; the table's D call, TRBD1, has no DNA check behind it. 15 amino acids form the CDR3, both terminal residues included. Germline V CDR1 and CDR2: MNHEY, SVGAGI. CDR3 in amino acids: CASSYSKGRGPPRAL.

The chain is built from TRBV5-1 and TRBJ1-3, with D hard to call. V lost 5 bases, J lost 2 bases, and 11 bases lay in between. CDR1 and CDR2 (germline): SGHRS, YFSETQ. The CDR3 sequence is 14 residues long. This chain's CDR3 is CASRDFFPGNTIYF. For the CDR3, the DNA is TGCGCCAGCAGGGACTTCTTCCCTGGAAACACCATATATTTT.

The chain carries TRBV27 and TRBJ2-7, with TRBD1 matching over 7 bases. The CDR3 runs to 13 residues. V lost 6 bases and J lost 2; bases outside the gene matches: 4. CDR1 and CDR2 (germline): MNHEY, SMNVEV (reference sequence). CDR3 loop: CASSKQGPYEQYV. CDR3 DNA: TGTGCCAGCAGCAAACAGGGGCCCTACGAGCAGTACGTC.

V is TRBV7-7 and J is TRBJ2-5; TRBD1 is a possible D gene (6 bases). Trimming took off 5 bases at V and 4 bases at J, with 20 bases between the two ends. The CDR3 contains 16 residues. CDR1 is SSHAT, CDR2 FNYEAQ, per germline (reference sequence). The CDR3 DNA reads TGTGCCAGCAGCGCTGACAGTCTTGGCAGGGGAGAGACCCAGTACTTC. Protein sequence: CASSADSLGRGETQYF.